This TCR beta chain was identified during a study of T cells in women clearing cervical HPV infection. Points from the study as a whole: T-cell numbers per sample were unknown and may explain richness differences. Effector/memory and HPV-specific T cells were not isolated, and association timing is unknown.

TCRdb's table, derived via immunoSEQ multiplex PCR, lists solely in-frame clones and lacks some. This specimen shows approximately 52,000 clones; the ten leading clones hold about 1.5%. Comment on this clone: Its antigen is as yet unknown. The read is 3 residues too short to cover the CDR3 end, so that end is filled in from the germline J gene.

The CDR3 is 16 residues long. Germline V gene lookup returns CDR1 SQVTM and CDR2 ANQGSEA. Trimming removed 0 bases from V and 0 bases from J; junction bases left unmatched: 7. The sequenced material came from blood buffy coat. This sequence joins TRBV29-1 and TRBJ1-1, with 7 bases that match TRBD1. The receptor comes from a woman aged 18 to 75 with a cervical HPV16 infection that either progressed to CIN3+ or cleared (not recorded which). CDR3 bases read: TGCAGCGTTGAAGACTTGACAGGGATGATGAACACTGAA. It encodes CSVEDLTGMMNTE. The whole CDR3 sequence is CSVEDLTGMMNTEAFF.